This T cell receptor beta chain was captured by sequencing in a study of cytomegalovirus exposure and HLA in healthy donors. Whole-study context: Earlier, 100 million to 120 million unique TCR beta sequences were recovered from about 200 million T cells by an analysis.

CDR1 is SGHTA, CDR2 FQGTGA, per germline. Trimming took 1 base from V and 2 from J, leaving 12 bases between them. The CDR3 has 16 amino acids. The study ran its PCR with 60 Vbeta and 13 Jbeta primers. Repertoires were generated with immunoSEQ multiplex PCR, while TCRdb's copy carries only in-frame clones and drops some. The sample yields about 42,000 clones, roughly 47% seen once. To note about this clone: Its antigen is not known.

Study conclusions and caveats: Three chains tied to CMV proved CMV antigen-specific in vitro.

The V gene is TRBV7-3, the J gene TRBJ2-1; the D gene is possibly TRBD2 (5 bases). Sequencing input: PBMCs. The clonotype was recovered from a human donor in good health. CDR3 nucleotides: TGTGCCAGCAGCTTAAAAGGGAGTACAGCCTACAATGAGCAGTTCTTC. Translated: CASSLKGSTAYNEQFF.